This TCR beta chain stems from a study of T cell responses to AZD1222 COVID-19 vaccine. The study, taken as a whole, reports: Clonal diversity may have been underestimated, and the donors were mostly white British, with more females than males. Spike-specific TCR breadth and depth both grew after two AZD1222 doses.

Using immunoSEQ multiplex PCR, the repertoire was profiled, and TCRdb retains in-frame clones only, with some absent. The repertoire has about 150,000 clones, approximately 91% of them found once; the top ten carry about 3.8%. On this clone itself: What it binds is not known.

Germline V CDR1 and CDR2: ENHRY, SYGVKD. Between the trimmed V and J ends, which lost 4 bases and 7 bases, there was a span of 8 bases. The CDR3 has 12 amino acids. Second-dose groups at about 4 or about 12 weeks were pooled. The specimen was peripheral blood, collected 28 days after the second AZD1222 dose. The chain employs TRBV10-3 and TRBJ2-1, with TRBD2 as a possible D gene (5 bases). The receptor was derived from an adult who received the AZD1222 COVID-19 vaccine. The DNA for the CDR3 is TGTGCCATCAGTGGGACGGGGAATGAGCAGTTCTTC. Its protein product is CAISGTGNEQFF.